The following is a T cell receptor beta chain sequence with its context. Antigen specificity is unknown. The sample is drawn from a study of vaccination and CD4 T cells after COVID-19. Treatment noted: roughly 11-day PBMC culture with coronavirus spike peptide pools or control peptides (ViraFEST assay). Once peptide pools had expanded antigen-specific T cells, ViraFEST sequenced TCRs. The CDR3 consists of 11 residues. V dropped 0 bases and J dropped 14 bases, with 9 bases sitting between them. The V gene's germline CDR1 is SGHVS and CDR2 FQNEAQ. CD4+ T cells that had been cultured provided DNA sequenced with the Oncomine TCR Beta short-read assay. It was cultured CD4+ T cells from which genomic DNA was extracted. TCRdb re-called the PCR reads through MiXCR, storing one row per CDR3 protein. This table has approximately 12,000 distinct CDR3 sequences, around 50% appearing once.

The chain recombines TRBV7-8 with TRBJ2-3; D gene uncertain. The clonotype originates from a human donor who had recovered from COVID-19. The sequenced material came from CD4+ T cells from blood, cultured in vitro. The CDR3 nucleotides are TGTGCCAGCAGCTTAGCCAAGGACCTGTATTTT. This gives the protein CASSLAKDLYF.